This is a list of T cell receptor beta chains from one sample in a study of Graves' ophthalmopathy and Graves' hyperthyroidism. TCRdb itself ran the multiplex PCR reads through MiXCR, one entry per CDR3 protein. Found here are 300,000 to 400,000 distinct CDR3 sequences, roughly 15% of them singletons; the top ten hold 2.4%. Sample: peripheral blood. Source of these receptors: an adult woman with stable Graves' hyperthyroidism. Both conserved end residues are part of each CDR3. Fields, in order: CDR3 protein, CDR3 DNA, V gene, clone size, J gene, D gene. The D gene is left open where the match is weak. Size tells how often a clone was seen (once, few, many) or the class of an expanded clone, and some rows leave it out.

CDR3: CASSPLPGNPSYEQYF
DNA: TGTGCCAGCAGCCCCCTCCCCGGGAATCCCTCCTACGAGCAGTACTTC
V: TRBV7-8
size: many
J: TRBJ2-7
D: .

CDR3: CASSYSSSGRETQYF
DNA: TGTGCCAGCAGTTACTCGTCCAGCGGGAGAGAGACCCAGTACTTC
V: TRBV6-5
size: .
J: TRBJ2-5
D: TRBD2

CDR3: CASRQSEWTEAFF
DNA: TGTGCCAGCAGACAAAGTGAATGGACTGAAGCTTTCTTT
V: TRBV11-2
size: many
J: TRBJ1-1
D: .

CDR3: CASSLSGGAETQYF
DNA: TGTGCCAGCAGTCTTAGCGGGGGGGCAGAGACCCAGTACTTC
V: TRBV12-3/TRBV12-4
size: .
J: TRBJ2-5
D: TRBD2

CDR3: CASSPTGDRETQYF
DNA: TGTGCCAGCAGTCCGACAGGGGATAGAGAGACCCAGTACTTC
V: TRBV27
size: once
J: TRBJ2-5
D: TRBD1

CDR3: CASSQQPGQGVYEQYF
DNA: TGTGCCAGCAGCCAACAACCGGGACAGGGGGTCTACGAGCAGTACTTC
V: TRBV11-1
size: .
J: TRBJ2-7
D: TRBD1

CDR3: CASSLQRSGNTIYF
DNA: TGTGCCAGCAGCTTACAAAGATCTGGAAACACCATATATTTT
V: TRBV11-2
size: many
J: TRBJ1-3
D: .

CDR3: CASSSSRGDRREAFF
DNA: TGTGCCAGCAGCTCTTCACGAGGGGACAGGAGAGAAGCTTTCTTT
V: TRBV13
size: many
J: TRBJ1-1
D: TRBD1

CDR3: CSAIKNGGFYEQYF
DNA: TGCAGTGCTATTAAAAATGGGGGCTTCTACGAGCAGTACTTC
V: TRBV20-1
size: many
J: TRBJ2-7
D: .

CDR3: CATVVSRGANYGYTF
DNA: TGTGCCACTGTTGTCTCGAGGGGGGCGAACTATGGCTACACCTTC
V: TRBV7-2
size: many
J: TRBJ1-2
D: .

CDR3: CASSPTISGGYEQYF
DNA: TGTGCCAGCAGTCCCACGATTAGCGGGGGTTACGAGCAGTACTTC
V: TRBV7-9
size: many
J: TRBJ2-7
D: TRBD2

CDR3: CAIRGDSGETQYF
DNA: TGTGCCATCAGGGGGGACTCGGGGGAGACCCAGTACTTC
V: TRBV10-3
size: many
J: TRBJ2-5
D: .

CDR3: CSSRTSGSYEQYF
DNA: TGCAGCAGTCGGACTAGCGGGTCCTACGAGCAGTACTTC
V: TRBV29-1
size: many
J: TRBJ2-7
D: TRBD2

CDR3: CASSDLDGGAFF
DNA: TGTGCCAGCAGTGACCTGGACGGTGGGGCTTTCTTT
V: TRBV6-4
size: .
J: TRBJ1-1
D: .

CDR3: CAWSSGQGPKTQYF
DNA: TGTGCCTGGAGTTCGGGACAGGGCCCCAAGACCCAGTACTTC
V: TRBV30
size: .
J: TRBJ2-5
D: TRBD1

CDR3: CATSRDRVTYEQYF
DNA: TGTGCCACCAGCAGAGATAGGGTAACCTACGAGCAGTACTTC
V: TRBV15
size: many
J: TRBJ2-7
D: .

CDR3: CASSQTGTTGEQYF
DNA: TGTGCCAGCAGCCAAACCGGGACAACCGGGGAGCAGTACTTC
V: TRBV6-5
size: many
J: TRBJ2-7
D: .

CDR3: CASSPLGQGASDYGYTF
DNA: TGTGCCAGCAGTCCACTCGGACAGGGGGCGAGTGACTATGGCTACACCTTC
V: TRBV28
size: many
J: TRBJ1-2
D: TRBD1

CDR3: CASSDGKGIVNTEAFF
DNA: TGTGCCAGCAGTGACGGAAAGGGAATCGTGAACACTGAAGCTTTCTTT
V: TRBV6-4
size: many
J: TRBJ1-1
D: .

CDR3: CASSQLLAGEFSGANVLTF
DNA: TGTGCCAGCAGCCAGTTACTAGCGGGAGAATTCTCTGGGGCCAACGTCCTGACTTTC
V: TRBV28
size: many
J: TRBJ2-6
D: TRBD2

CDR3: CASSFWPGVREQYF
DNA: TGTGCCAGCAGTTTCTGGCCAGGGGTTAGGGAGCAGTACTTC
V: TRBV27
size: many
J: TRBJ2-7
D: .

CDR3: CASSGGADTGELFF
DNA: TGTGCCAGCAGTGGGGGCGCGGACACCGGGGAGCTGTTTTTT
V: TRBV6-1
size: many
J: TRBJ2-2
D: .

CDR3: CASSLYRQGSNYGYTF
DNA: TGTGCCAGCAGTTTATATCGGCAGGGGAGCAACTATGGCTACACCTTC
V: TRBV12-3/TRBV12-4
size: many
J: TRBJ1-2
D: .

CDR3: CASSFRNNYGYTF
DNA: TGTGCCAGCAGCTTCAGGAACAACTATGGCTACACCTTC
V: TRBV7-2
size: .
J: TRBJ1-2
D: .

CDR3: CASRLEHSGSRETQYF
DNA: TGTGCCAGCAGGCTTGAACATAGCGGGAGCCGGGAGACCCAGTACTTC
V: TRBV12-3/TRBV12-4
size: few
J: TRBJ2-5
D: TRBD2

CDR3: CATSTRTGEMETQYF
DNA: TGTGCCACCAGCACCAGGACAGGGGAAATGGAGACCCAGTACTTC
V: TRBV15
size: many
J: TRBJ2-5
D: TRBD1

CDR3: CAISGPEDGVLGTDAFF
DNA: TGTGCCATCAGTGGTCCGGAGGACGGAGTACTTGGGACTGATGCTTTCTTT
V: TRBV10-3
size: once
J: TRBJ1-1
D: .

CDR3: CATAPRRGEQYF
DNA: TGTGCCACCGCCCCCCGCAGGGGCGAGCAGTACTTC
V: TRBV28
size: many
J: TRBJ2-7
D: .

CDR3: CASSLSMGPRAGELFF
DNA: TGTGCCAGCAGCTTGTCGATGGGACCGAGGGCCGGGGAGCTGTTTTTT
V: TRBV5-4
size: many
J: TRBJ2-2
D: .

CDR3: CASSQDRWAETQYF
DNA: TGTGCCAGCAGCCAAGATCGGTGGGCGGAGACCCAGTACTTC
V: TRBV3-1
size: many
J: TRBJ2-5
D: .

CDR3: CASSFSDYSNEQYF
DNA: TGTGCCAGCAGTTTTTCAGACTATTCCAACGAGCAGTACTTC
V: TRBV12-3/TRBV12-4
size: .
J: TRBJ2-7
D: .

CDR3: CSAIGQIFYGYTF
DNA: TGCAGTGCTATTGGACAGATATTCTATGGCTACACCTTC
V: TRBV20-1
size: many
J: TRBJ1-2
D: .

CDR3: CSAYYGLAGRETQYF
DNA: TGCAGTGCATACTATGGACTAGCGGGACGTGAGACCCAGTACTTC
V: TRBV20-1
size: many
J: TRBJ2-5
D: TRBD2

CDR3: CASTPGGGPYEQYF
DNA: TGTGCCAGTACCCCGGGGGGGGGACCCTACGAGCAGTACTTC
V: TRBV19
size: many
J: TRBJ2-7
D: TRBD2

CDR3: CAWSITGTPNTEAFF
DNA: TGTGCCTGGAGTATTACCGGGACGCCGAACACTGAAGCTTTCTTT
V: TRBV30
size: .
J: TRBJ1-1
D: .

CDR3: CASSLGLGNGRSGANVLTF
DNA: TGTGCCAGCAGCTTGGGACTGGGCAATGGCCGCTCTGGGGCCAACGTCCTGACTTTC
V: TRBV7-8
size: .
J: TRBJ2-6
D: .

CDR3: CASSLNGRTKTLYF
DNA: TGTGCCAGCAGCTTGAACGGGAGGACGAAGACCCTGTACTTC
V: TRBV5-8
size: once
J: TRBJ2-5
D: TRBD2

CDR3: CSAPEPGQPYEQYF
DNA: TGCAGTGCACCCGAACCGGGACAGCCTTACGAGCAGTACTTC
V: TRBV20-1
size: many
J: TRBJ2-7
D: TRBD1

CDR3: CASYQGPNTEAFF
DNA: TGTGCCAGCTACCAGGGGCCGAACACTGAAGCTTTCTTT
V: TRBV19
size: many
J: TRBJ1-1
D: .

CDR3: CASSFFYSLLNTGELFF
DNA: TGTGCCAGCAGCTTTTTCTACAGTTTACTTAACACCGGGGAGCTGTTTTTT
V: TRBV11-1
size: many
J: TRBJ2-2
D: .

CDR3: CASSQFPGTTKETQYF
DNA: TGTGCCAGCAGCCAATTTCCCGGGACTACCAAAGAGACCCAGTACTTC
V: TRBV14
size: many
J: TRBJ2-5
D: TRBD2

CDR3: CASTFLAGADTQYF
DNA: TGCGCCAGCACCTTCCTAGCGGGAGCAGATACGCAGTATTTT
V: TRBV5-1
size: .
J: TRBJ2-3
D: TRBD2

CDR3: CASSYGPRGTGGYEQYF
DNA: TGTGCCAGCAGTTACGGACCACGTGGGACAGGAGGGTACGAGCAGTACTTC
V: TRBV6-2/TRBV6-3
size: .
J: TRBJ2-7
D: TRBD1

CDR3: CSARSSGSSYEQYF
DNA: TGCAGTGCTAGGAGTAGCGGAAGCTCCTACGAGCAGTACTTC
V: TRBV20-1
size: many
J: TRBJ2-7
D: .

CDR3: CASSYSYSQETQYF
DNA: TGTGCCAGCAGTTACTCGTACAGCCAAGAGACCCAGTACTTC
V: TRBV6-2/TRBV6-3
size: many
J: TRBJ2-5
D: .

CDR3: CASGLVLEKSSYEQYF
DNA: TGTGCTAGTGGTTTGGTATTGGAGAAGAGCTCCTACGAGCAGTACTTC
V: TRBV12-5
size: many
J: TRBJ2-7
D: .

CDR3: CATTDNVVAGGGETQYF
DNA: TGTGCCACCACGGACAATGTGGTAGCGGGAGGAGGTGAGACCCAGTACTTC
V: TRBV15
size: many
J: TRBJ2-5
D: TRBD2

CDR3: CANSTRQTLSGANVLTF
DNA: TGTGCCAACAGCACCCGACAGACCCTCTCTGGGGCCAACGTCCTGACTTTC
V: TRBV11-2
size: .
J: TRBJ2-6
D: .

CDR3: CSAPLVGRDYGYTF
DNA: TGCAGTGCCCCTCTAGTGGGTAGGGACTATGGCTACACCTTC
V: TRBV20-1
size: many
J: TRBJ1-2
D: .

CDR3: CSAREELGSSGLSYEQYF
DNA: TGCAGTGCTAGAGAGGAACTAGGGAGTAGCGGACTCTCCTACGAGCAGTACTTC
V: TRBV20-1
size: many
J: TRBJ2-7
D: .

CDR3: CASSSGTGTYEQYF
DNA: TGTGCCAGCAGTTCGGGGACAGGGACCTACGAGCAGTACTTC
V: TRBV7-2
size: many
J: TRBJ2-7
D: TRBD1

CDR3: CASSFAGELYEQYF
DNA: TGTGCCAGCAGTTTTGCAGGGGAACTCTACGAGCAGTACTTC
V: TRBV28
size: many
J: TRBJ2-7
D: .

CDR3: CASSPAYEQYF
DNA: TGTGCCAGCAGTCCCGCCTACGAGCAGTACTTC
V: TRBV18
size: many
J: TRBJ2-7
D: .

CDR3: CSGKSIWSEAFF
DNA: TGCAGCGGCAAGAGTATCTGGAGTGAAGCTTTCTTT
V: TRBV29-1
size: many
J: TRBJ1-1
D: .